The rows below give T cell receptor beta chains drawn from one sample of a study of post-analysis software for immune sequencing data. TCRdb used MiXCR to reprocess the PCR reads, holding one entry per CDR3 protein. The repertoire holds 650,000 to 900,000 distinct CDR3 sequences, with around 45% as singletons. The sequencing input was blood. These receptors all stem from a girl between 5 and 17 years old with multiple sclerosis. Both conserved end residues are part of each CDR3. D genes are given only for firm matches. A row's size may be missing; if present it is once, few, many or a size class.

J gene | D gene | V gene | clone size | CDR3 DNA | CDR3 protein
TRBJ1-1 | NA | TRBV4-1 | NA | TGCGCCAGCAGCCAAGAGACAGACGCTGAAGCTTTCTTT | CASSQETDAEAFF
TRBJ1-2 | TRBD1 | TRBV7-9 | NA | TGTGCCAGCAGCCATTCCGACAGGGGATGGGGCTACACCTTC | CASSHSDRGWGYTF
TRBJ1-2 | NA | TRBV3-1 | NA | TGTGCCAGCACCCAAGGGTTAACAGGGCTTCGTCAAGCTAACTATGGCTACACCTTC | CASTQGLTGLRQANYGYTF
TRBJ2-3 | TRBD2 | TRBV6-1 | NA | TGTGCCAGCAGCCCTGGGGGGCTAGCGGGAAGAGATACGCAGTATTTT | CASSPGGLAGRDTQYF
TRBJ2-3 | NA | TRBV27 | NA | TGTGCCAGCAGTGCAGCCCCGGGACGGATTGTAGATACGCAGTATTTT | CASSAAPGRIVDTQYF
TRBJ2-7 | TRBD1 | TRBV19 | NA | TGCGCCAGTAGTAACAGGGGGCTAACCTACGAGCAGTACTTC | CASSNRGLTYEQYF
TRBJ1-1 | NA | TRBV6-6 | few | TGTGCCAGCACCGACGGGCAGCTGAACACTGAAGCTTTCTTT | CASTDGQLNTEAFF
TRBJ1-5 | TRBD1 | TRBV29-1 | few | TGCAGCGTGGGACAGGGGGAACATCAGCCCCAGCATTTT | CSVGQGEHQPQHF
TRBJ2-1 | TRBD2 | TRBV12-3/TRBV12-4 | few | TGTGCCAGCACCCTGACTAGCGGGAATGAGCAGTTCTTC | CASTLTSGNEQFF
TRBJ1-2 | NA | TRBV3-1 | NA | TGTGCCAGCAGCCAGGGTGGCGCAACTTATGGCTACACCTTC | CASSQGGATYGYTF
TRBJ2-6 | TRBD1 | TRBV6-6 | NA | TGTGCCAGCAGCTTGACAGGGGGCGGCTCTGGGGCCAACGTCCGGACTTTC | CASSLTGGGSGANVRTF
TRBJ2-7 | NA | TRBV12-3/TRBV12-4 | once | TGTGCCAGCAGCACAAACCCGCAGGGGCTCCCCTACGAGCAGTACTTC | CASSTNPQGLPYEQYF
TRBJ1-2 | NA | TRBV29-1 | NA | TGCAGCGTTGAAGCCAGGCAGGGACGGGACTATGGCTACACCTTC | CSVEARQGRDYGYTF
TRBJ2-5 | NA | TRBV20-1 | NA | TGCAGTGCTAGGGACTCCCTAGGTGAGACCCAGTACTTC | CSARDSLGETQYF
TRBJ2-3 | NA | TRBV7-9 | NA | TGTGCCAGCAGCTTTTCGGTGGCAGATACGCAGTATTTT | CASSFSVADTQYF
TRBJ2-3 | NA | TRBV15 | NA | TGTGCCACCAGCAGCCTGACGGAGAGAGGAGATACGCAGTATTTT | CATSSLTERGDTQYF
TRBJ2-1 | NA | TRBV7-8 | NA | TGTGCCAGCAGCTTAGCGCAGTCTCCGAGCTCCTACAATGAGCAGTTCTTC | CASSLAQSPSSYNEQFF
TRBJ1-4 | TRBD1 | TRBV29-1 | NA | TGCAGCGCTGGACAGGGGGCTGGCGGTGAAAAACTGTTTTTT | CSAGQGAGGEKLFF
TRBJ1-1 | NA | TRBV20-1 | NA | TGCAGTGCTCCGGACACTGAAGCTTTCTTT | CSAPDTEAFF
TRBJ1-1 | TRBD1 | TRBV10-3 | NA | TGTGCCACCAACTCCCCCCCAGGGGGGAGCACTGAAGCTTTCTTT | CATNSPPGGSTEAFF
TRBJ2-6 | NA | TRBV5-5 | NA | TGTGCCAGCAGCTTTCGGAACTCTGGGGCCAACGTCCTGACTTTC | CASSFRNSGANVLTF
TRBJ2-7 | NA | TRBV6-2/TRBV6-3 | NA | TGTGCCAGCAGAAAACAGGGTGGCGAGCAGTACTTC | CASRKQGGEQYF
TRBJ2-1 | TRBD2 | TRBV7-9 | NA | TGTGCCAGCAGCTCAGAAGGAGGACTAGCGTTTCGGGATGAGCAGTTCTTC | CASSSEGGLAFRDEQFF
TRBJ2-1 | NA | TRBV20-1 | few | TGCAGGGCTATGACTAGTTATGAGCAGTTCTTC | CRAMTSYEQFF
TRBJ2-5 | TRBD1 | TRBV5-1 | NA | TGCGCCAGCAGCCCGGGGACAGGCCCGCTACAAGAGACCCAGTACTTC | CASSPGTGPLQETQYF
TRBJ1-5 | NA | TRBV5-8 | NA | TGTGCCAGCAGCAACCAGGGTCATAGCAATCAGCCCCAGCATTTT | CASSNQGHSNQPQHF
TRBJ2-5 | TRBD1 | TRBV29-1 | few | TGCAGCGTCGCACGACAGGGCAAAGAGACCCAGTACTTC | CSVARQGKETQYF
TRBJ2-7 | NA | TRBV15 | few | TGTGCCACCAGCAGAACCCCCCACCACGAGCAGTACTTC | CATSRTPHHEQYF
TRBJ2-3 | NA | TRBV29-1 | NA | TGCAGCGTTGGAAGGCGGAAACACACAGATACGCAGTATTTT | CSVGRRKHTDTQYF
TRBJ2-7 | NA | TRBV14 | NA | TGTGCCAGCAGCCCCAGAGGGGGGAAAGGGGAGCAGTACTTC | CASSPRGGKGEQYF
TRBJ1-2 | NA | TRBV29-1 | few | TGCAGCGTATATAACCCCTATGGCTACACCTTC | CSVYNPYGYTF
TRBJ2-3 | NA | TRBV5-5 | NA | TGTGCCAGCAGCCTTGAGGGGGGCAAAATCGATACGCAGTATTTT | CASSLEGGKIDTQYF
TRBJ2-1 | NA | TRBV7-9 | few | TGTGCCAGCAGCCCAGTATCCGGGAGCAGGAGTGAGCAGTTCTTC | CASSPVSGSRSEQFF
TRBJ2-1 | TRBD2 | TRBV10-3 | NA | TGTGCCATCAGTGCACGGACTAGCGGAACAGTGTACAATGAGCAGTTCTTC | CAISARTSGTVYNEQFF
TRBJ2-7 | TRBD2 | TRBV12-3/TRBV12-4 | few | TGTGCCAGCAGCCGTACCCTAGCGGGAGGCCTTGAGCAGTACTTC | CASSRTLAGGLEQYF
TRBJ1-2 | NA | TRBV5-1 | NA | TGCGCCAGCAGCTTCGCCGGCCTCAAGGGCAACTATGGCTACACCTTC | CASSFAGLKGNYGYTF
TRBJ2-3 | TRBD2 | TRBV10-3 | few | TGTGCCATCAGTGACCCTGGACTAGCGGCCACAGATACGCAGTATTTT | CAISDPGLAATDTQYF